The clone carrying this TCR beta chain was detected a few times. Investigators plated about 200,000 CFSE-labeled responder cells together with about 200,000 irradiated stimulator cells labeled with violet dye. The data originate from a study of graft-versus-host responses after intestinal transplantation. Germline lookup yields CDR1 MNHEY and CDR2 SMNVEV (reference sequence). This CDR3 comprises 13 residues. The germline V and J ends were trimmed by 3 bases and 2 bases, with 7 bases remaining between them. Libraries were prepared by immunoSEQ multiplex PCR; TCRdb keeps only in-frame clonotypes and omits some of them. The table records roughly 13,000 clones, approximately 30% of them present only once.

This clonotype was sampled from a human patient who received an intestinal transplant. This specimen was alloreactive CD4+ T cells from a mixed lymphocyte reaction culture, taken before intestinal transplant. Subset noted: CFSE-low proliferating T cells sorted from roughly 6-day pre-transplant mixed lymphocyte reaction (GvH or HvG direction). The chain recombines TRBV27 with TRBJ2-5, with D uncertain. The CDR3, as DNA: TGTGCCAGCAGTTTCAACAGACAAGAGACCCAGTACTTC. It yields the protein CASSFNRQETQYF.